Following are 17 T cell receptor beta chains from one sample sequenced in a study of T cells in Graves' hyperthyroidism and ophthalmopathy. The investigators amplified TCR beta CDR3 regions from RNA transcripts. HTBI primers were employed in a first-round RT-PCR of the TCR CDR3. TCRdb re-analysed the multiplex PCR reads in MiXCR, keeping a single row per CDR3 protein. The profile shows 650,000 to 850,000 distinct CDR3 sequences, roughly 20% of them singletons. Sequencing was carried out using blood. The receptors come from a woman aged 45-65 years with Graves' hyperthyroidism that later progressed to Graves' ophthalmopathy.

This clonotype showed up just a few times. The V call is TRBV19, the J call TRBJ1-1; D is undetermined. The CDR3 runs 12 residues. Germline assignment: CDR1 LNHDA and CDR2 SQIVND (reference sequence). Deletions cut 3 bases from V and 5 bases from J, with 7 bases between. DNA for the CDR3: TGTGCCAGTAGTATTGGATGGACTGAAGCTTTCTTT. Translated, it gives CASSIGWTEAFF.

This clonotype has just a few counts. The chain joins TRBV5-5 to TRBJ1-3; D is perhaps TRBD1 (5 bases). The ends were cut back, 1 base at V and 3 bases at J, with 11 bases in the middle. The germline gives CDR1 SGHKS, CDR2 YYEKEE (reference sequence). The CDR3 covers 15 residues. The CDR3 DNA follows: TGTGCCAGCAGCTTGTGGGCCAGGGATGGAAACACCATATATTTT. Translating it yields CASSLWARDGNTIYF.

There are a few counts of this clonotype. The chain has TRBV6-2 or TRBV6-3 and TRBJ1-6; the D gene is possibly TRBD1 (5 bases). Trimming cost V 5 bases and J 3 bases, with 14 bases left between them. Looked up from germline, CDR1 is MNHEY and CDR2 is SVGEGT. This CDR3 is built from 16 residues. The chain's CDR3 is CASSAQGTDYNSPLHF. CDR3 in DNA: TGTGCCAGCAGTGCCCAAGGGACGGACTATAATTCACCCCTCCACTTT.

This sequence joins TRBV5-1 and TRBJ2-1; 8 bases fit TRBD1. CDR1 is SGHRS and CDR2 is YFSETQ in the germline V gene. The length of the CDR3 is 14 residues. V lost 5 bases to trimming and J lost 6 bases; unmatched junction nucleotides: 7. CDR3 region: CASSRGQGSNEQFF. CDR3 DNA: TGCGCCAGCAGTCGCGGACAGGGATCCAATGAGCAGTTCTTC.

The CDR3 loop reads CASRTRLGGIVNTEAFF. The CDR3 DNA reads as TGTGCCAGCAGAACACGACTAGGGGGTATCGTGAACACTGAAGCTTTCTTT. The rearrangement links TRBV6-7 to TRBJ1-1, with a possible D match to TRBD1 (6 bases). TRBV6-7 counts as an open reading frame of uncertain function. The length of the CDR3 is 17 residues. V lost 6 bases and J lost 0, with 20 bases in between.

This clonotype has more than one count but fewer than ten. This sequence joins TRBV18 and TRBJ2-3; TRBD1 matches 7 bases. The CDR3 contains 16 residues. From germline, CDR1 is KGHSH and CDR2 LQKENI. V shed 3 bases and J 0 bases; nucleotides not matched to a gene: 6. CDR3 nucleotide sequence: TGTGCCAGCTCACCGGCCGAGACAGGGAGCACAGATACGCAGTATTTT. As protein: CASSPAETGSTDTQYF.

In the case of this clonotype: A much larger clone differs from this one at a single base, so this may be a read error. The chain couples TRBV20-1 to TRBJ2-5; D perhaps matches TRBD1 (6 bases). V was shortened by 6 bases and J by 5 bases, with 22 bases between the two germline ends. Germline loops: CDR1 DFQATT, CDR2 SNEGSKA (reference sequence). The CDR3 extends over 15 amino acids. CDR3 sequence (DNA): TGCAGTGCGCCGATTCCTACAGGGAGAAGGGAGACCCAGTACTTC. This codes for CSAPIPTGRRETQYF.

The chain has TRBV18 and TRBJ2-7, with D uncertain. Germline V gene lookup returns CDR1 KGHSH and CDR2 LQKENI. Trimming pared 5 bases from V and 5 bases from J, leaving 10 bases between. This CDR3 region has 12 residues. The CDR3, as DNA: TGTGCCAGCTCAAGGGAATCAGACGAGCAGTACTTC. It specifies CASSRESDEQYF.

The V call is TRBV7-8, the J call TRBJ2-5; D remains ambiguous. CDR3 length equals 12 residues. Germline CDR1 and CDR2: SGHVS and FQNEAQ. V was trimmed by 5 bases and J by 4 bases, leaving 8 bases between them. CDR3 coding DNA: TGTGCCAGCAGCCTACCGTTAGAGACCCAGTACTTC. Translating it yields CASSLPLETQYF.

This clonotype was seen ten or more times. CDR3 in amino acids: CASSLTGTGAVEPQHF. In nucleotides, the CDR3 is TGTGCCAGCAGCTTAACCGGGACAGGGGCGGTTGAGCCCCAGCATTTT. The V call is TRBV7-9, the J call TRBJ1-5; 10 bases match TRBD1. The germline CDR1 and CDR2 sequences are SEHNR and FQNEAQ (reference sequence). The CDR3 has 16 residues. Germline trimming cut 2 bases from V and 8 bases from J; bases unmatched to any gene: 9.

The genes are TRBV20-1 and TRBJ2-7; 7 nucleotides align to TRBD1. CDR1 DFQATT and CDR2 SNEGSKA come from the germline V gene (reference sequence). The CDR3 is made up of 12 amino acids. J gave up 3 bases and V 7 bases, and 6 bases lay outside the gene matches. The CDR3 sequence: CSGGTAFYEQYF. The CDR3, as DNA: TGCAGTGGGGGGACAGCGTTCTACGAGCAGTACTTC.

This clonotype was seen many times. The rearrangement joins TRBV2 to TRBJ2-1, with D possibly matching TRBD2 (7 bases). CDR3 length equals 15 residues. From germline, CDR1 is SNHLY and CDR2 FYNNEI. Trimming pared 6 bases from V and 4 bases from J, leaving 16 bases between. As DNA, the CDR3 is TGTGCCAGCAGGGGGGGGCCCACAGAGTACAATGAGCAGTTCTTC. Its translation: CASRGGPTEYNEQFF.

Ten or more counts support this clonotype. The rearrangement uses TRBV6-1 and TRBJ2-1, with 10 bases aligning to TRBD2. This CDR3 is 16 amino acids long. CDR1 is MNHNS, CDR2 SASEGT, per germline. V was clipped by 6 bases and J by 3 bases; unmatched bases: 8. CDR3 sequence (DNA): TGTGCCAGCAGAACTACAAGCGGGGGGGGCTACAATGAGCAGTTCTTC. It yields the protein CASRTTSGGGYNEQFF.

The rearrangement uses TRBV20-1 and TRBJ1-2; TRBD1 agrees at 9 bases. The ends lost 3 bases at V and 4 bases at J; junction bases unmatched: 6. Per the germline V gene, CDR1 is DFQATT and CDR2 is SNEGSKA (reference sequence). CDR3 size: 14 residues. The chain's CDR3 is CSASGQGKIYGYTF. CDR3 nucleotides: TGCAGTGCTAGTGGACAGGGGAAGATCTATGGCTACACCTTC.

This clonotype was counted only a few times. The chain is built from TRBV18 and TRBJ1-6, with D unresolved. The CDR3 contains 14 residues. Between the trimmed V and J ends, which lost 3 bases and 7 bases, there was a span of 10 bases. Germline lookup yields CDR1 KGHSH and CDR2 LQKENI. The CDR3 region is CASSPRTENSPLHF. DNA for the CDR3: TGTGCCAGCTCACCCCGGACGGAAAATTCACCCCTCCACTTT. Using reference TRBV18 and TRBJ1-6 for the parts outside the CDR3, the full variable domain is NAGVMQNPRHLVRRRGQEARLRCSPMKGHSHVYWYRQLPEEGLKFMVYLQKENIIDESGMPKERFSAEFPKEGPSILRIQQVVRGDSAAYFCASSPRTENSPLHFGNGTRLTVT.

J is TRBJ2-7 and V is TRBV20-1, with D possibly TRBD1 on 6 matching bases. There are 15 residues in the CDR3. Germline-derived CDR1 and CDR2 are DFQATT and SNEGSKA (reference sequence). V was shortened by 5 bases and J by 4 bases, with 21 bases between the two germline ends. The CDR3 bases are TGCAGTGCTGGATTTACCGGGACAAGCAAATACGAGCAGTACTTC. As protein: CSAGFTGTSKYEQYF.

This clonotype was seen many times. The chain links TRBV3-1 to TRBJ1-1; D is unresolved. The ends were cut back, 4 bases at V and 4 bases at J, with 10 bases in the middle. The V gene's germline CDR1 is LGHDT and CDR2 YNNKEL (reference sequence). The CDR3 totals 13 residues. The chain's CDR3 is CASSPGSSTEAFF. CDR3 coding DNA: TGTGCCAGCAGCCCCGGGTCTTCCACTGAAGCTTTCTTT.